This T cell receptor (beta chain) was identified in a study of beta chain features in type 1 diabetes (dated by TCRdb to about 2018). Context from the whole study: No differences in mean age, gender distribution, total cell number or subset yield were found between patients and healthy donors. The study compared TCRB repertoires of sorted circulating CD4+ T cell subsets between recently diagnosed type 1 diabetes patients and matched healthy donors. Regulatory and stem cell-like memory subsets were obtained from only 8 patients and about 8 healthy donors, while naive and central memory subsets were obtained from all 30 or so donors. A total of 90 million to 140 million sorted cells were examined across all samples, and RNA yield correlated strongly with the number of cells per subset.

The High Capacity cDNA Reverse Transcription Kit was used to reverse transcribe all of the isolated RNA, meaning that expressed TCRB transcripts were what got sequenced. Deep immunoSEQ sequencing was applied to naive, central memory and regulatory T cell samples, giving an average of approximately 4 million total reads per sample. Sorted cells were lysed in RLT buffer and RNA was extracted with DNase-treated RNeasy Micro or Mini kits, depending on cell number. To prevent cross-contamination, every cell subset was processed on its own, while patient and healthy donor samples were processed together. TCRB sequences were amplified from cDNA with the immunoSEQ multiplex PCR, producing 87-bp fragments spanning the CDR3 region. Amplicons were sequenced on the Illumina HiSeq platform. The study's own analysis went as follows. Synthetic template baselines were used to correct PCR bias computationally, reads within Hamming distance 2 were collapsed, and singletons that could not be merged were discarded. Reads were aligned to IMGT to assign V, D and J genes, CDR3 length, and insertions or deletions at six rearrangement sites. Within each subset, clonotype counts were normalized to sorted cell number, and only after that were true diversity and Gini coefficients computed with the tcR R package. Repertoire sharing was quantified using the overlap coefficient calculated on TCRB nucleotide sequences. The source is immuneACCESS, and TCRdb retained only in-frame sequences with V and J called. Part of the clones is not carried over; for the studies checked, unresolved V genes explain less than half of this, and the remainder is unexplained. D and trimming come from the DNA, and the V and J calls and clone size come from that table. In this sample the table shows about 160,000 clones, approximately 7.8% of which occur a single time. The leading ten clones occupy around 0.9% of the sample.

Results and caveats for the whole study, not just this receptor: The naive, central memory and regulatory TCRB repertoires appeared to resemble one another more closely among patients than among healthy donors. Type 1 diabetes patients showed a moderate but significant shortening of TCRB CDR3 length in all four CD4+ subsets. PCR may preferentially amplify shorter templates, but because patient and control samples were amplified and corrected together, any resulting skew would affect both groups equally. Patients with type 1 diabetes made fewer insertions and deleted more nucleotides at VDJ recombination sites, implying thymic rearrangement abnormalities. Because small numbers of individuals were included in the HLA sub-analyses, any influence of HLA type on TCRB rearrangement was left unresolved. Because cDNA was sequenced instead of genomic DNA, highly expressing activated cells could be over-represented, though the groups showed no difference in activation or CD3 levels.

Each donor gave one peripheral blood draw, averaging roughly 100 mL, which was collected into heparinised tubes. A BD FACSAria II was used to sort naive, central memory, regulatory and stem cell-like memory CD4+ T cells with a panel that included CD45RO, CCR7, CD25, CD127, CD95 and CD27. All sorted populations exceeded 95% purity. Right away, PBMCs were isolated by Lymphoprep density gradient centrifugation and were stained directly, with no culture step. Samples were stained and sorted in pairs, with one healthy donor and one patient per experiment, so that batch effects were minimized. Reading from cysteine to phenylalanine, the CDR3 counts 14 amino acids. Here the CDR3 DNA is all that survives: 42 bases in frame from base 1. V is trimmed back by 6 bases and J by 3 bases, and the junction contains 7 bases that no gene match accounts for. CDR1 and CDR2 were assigned from the germline V gene as ENHRY and SYGVKD.

On this clone itself: Its target antigen remains unknown. No base-level quality is on record; no much larger clone is a single base apart.

This sequence was found in a woman in her 40s with type 1 diabetes. This receptor chain uses TRBV10-3 and TRBJ2-5, with 7 bases matching TRBD2. Sequenced sample: central memory CD4+ T cells from blood. The CDR3: CAIRASGGEETQYF. Read as DNA, the sequence is TGTGCCATCAGGGCTAGCGGAGGGGAAGAGACCCAGTACTTC.